This T cell receptor (beta chain) is from a study of blood T cell repertoires in COVID-19. Overall study context: COVID-19 samples, acute and convalescent, were from the United States, Italy and Spain. PBMCs, B-cell-depleted T cells, or T cells were the source of the cDNA or gDNA that made up the material.

Study processing details: Counts of nucleated cells, estimated from reference gene primer amplification, were obtained. Data came from immunoSEQ multiplex PCR; TCRdb stores just in-frame clones and leaves some out. The V and J calls and clone size come from that table; D and trimming were worked out from the DNA. The table includes 390,000 or so clones, 86% detected once. The CDR3 is 15 residues long. Trimming cost V 4 bases and J 2 bases; bases outside gene matches: 8. Germline-derived CDR1 and CDR2 are MNHEY and SVGAGI. This chain links TRBV6-5 with TRBJ2-7; 7 bases align to TRBD1. The TCR was taken from a woman aged 25 to 39 with active or convalescent COVID-19. Sequencing was carried out using peripheral blood. CDR3 bases: TGTGCCAGCAGTTCGTCCCGGGACAGTCCCTACGAGCAGTACTTC. It specifies CASSSSRDSPYEQYF.